This TCR beta chain was identified during a study of patients and donors after allogeneic stem cell transplantation. TCRdb reprocessed the RT-PCR reads with MiXCR, giving one entry per CDR3 protein. The sample carries roughly 960,000 distinct CDR3 sequences, over 15% recorded once. CDR1 and CDR2 (germline): LGHDT, YNNKEL (reference sequence). The CDR3 contains 15 residues. The V segment lost 5 bases and the J segment 9 bases; nucleotides outside the gene matches: 10. This clonotype was picked up one time. This chain links TRBV3-1 with TRBJ2-3; TRBD1 matches 11 bases. The sequenced sample consisted of blood, either unsorted or a sorted T cell fraction (not recorded which). This clonotype was sampled from a human donor who was either an allogeneic HSCT recipient or a stem cell or donor lymphocyte infusion donor (not recorded which). It is not recorded whose cells these are; they may come from a transplant donor. CDR3 sequence: CASSRTGGPLGTQYF. DNA of the CDR3: TGTGCCAGCAGCAGGACAGGGGGCCCCCTCGGAACGCAGTATTTT.